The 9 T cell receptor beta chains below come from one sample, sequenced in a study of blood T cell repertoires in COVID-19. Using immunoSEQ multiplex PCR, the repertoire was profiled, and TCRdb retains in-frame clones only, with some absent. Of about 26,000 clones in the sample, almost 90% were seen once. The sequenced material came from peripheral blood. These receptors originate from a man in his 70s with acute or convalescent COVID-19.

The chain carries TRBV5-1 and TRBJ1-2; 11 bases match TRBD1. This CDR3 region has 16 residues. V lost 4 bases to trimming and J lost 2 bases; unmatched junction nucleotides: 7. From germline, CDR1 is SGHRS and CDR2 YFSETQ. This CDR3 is CASSPRTGGLNYGYTF. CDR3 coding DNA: TGCGCCAGCAGCCCTCGGACAGGGGGCCTGAACTATGGCTACACCTTC.

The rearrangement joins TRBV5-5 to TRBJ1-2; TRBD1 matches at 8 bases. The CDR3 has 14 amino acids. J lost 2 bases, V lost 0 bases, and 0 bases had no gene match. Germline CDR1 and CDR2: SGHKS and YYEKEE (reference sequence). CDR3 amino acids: CASSLAGGNYGYTF. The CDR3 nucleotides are TGTGCCAGCAGCTTGGCAGGGGGCAACTATGGCTACACCTTC.

The CDR3 bases are TGTGCCAGCACTAGGGTAGCGGCGGACTACGAGCAGTACTTC. Amino acid sequence: CASTRVAADYEQYF. The chain employs TRBV2 and TRBJ2-7, with a tentative D call TRBD2 (6 bases). The V gene lost 7 bases and the J gene lost 3 bases, with 16 bases spanning the gap. The CDR3 totals 14 residues. CDR1 and CDR2 from the germline V gene are SNHLY and FYNNEI. The variable domain in full, with the rest retrieved from reference TRBV2 and TRBJ2-7, is EPEVTQTPSHQVTQMGQEVILRCVPISNHLYFYWYRQILGQKVEFLVSFYNNEISEKSEIFDDQFSVERPDGSNFTLKIRSTKLEDSAMYFCASTRVAADYEQYFGPGTRLTVT.

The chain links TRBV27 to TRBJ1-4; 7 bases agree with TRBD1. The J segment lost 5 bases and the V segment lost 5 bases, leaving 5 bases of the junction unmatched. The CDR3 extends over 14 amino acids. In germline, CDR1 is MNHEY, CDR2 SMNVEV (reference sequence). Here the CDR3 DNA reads TGTGCCAGCAGTCCCGGGACAGAAAATGAAAAACTGTTTTTT. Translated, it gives CASSPGTENEKLFF.

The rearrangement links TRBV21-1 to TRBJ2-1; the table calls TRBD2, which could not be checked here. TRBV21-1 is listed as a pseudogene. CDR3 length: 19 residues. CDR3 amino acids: CASSKRGGRREGWDNEQFF. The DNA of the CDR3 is TGTGCCAGCAGCAAAAGAGGGGGTAGACGGGAGGGCTGGGACAATGAGCAGTTCTTC.

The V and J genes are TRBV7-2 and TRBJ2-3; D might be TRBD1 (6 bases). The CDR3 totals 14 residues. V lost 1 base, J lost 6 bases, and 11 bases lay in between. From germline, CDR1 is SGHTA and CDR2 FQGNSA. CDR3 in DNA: TGTGCCAGCAGCTTAGTGGCAGGGGTGGATACGCAGTATTTT. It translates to CASSLVAGVDTQYF.

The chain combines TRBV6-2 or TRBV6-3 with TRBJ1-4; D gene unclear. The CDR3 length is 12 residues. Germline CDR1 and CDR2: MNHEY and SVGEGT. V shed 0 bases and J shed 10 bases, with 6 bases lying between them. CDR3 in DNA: TGTGCCAGCAGTTACTCATCGGGAAAACTGTTTTTT. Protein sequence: CASSYSSGKLFF.

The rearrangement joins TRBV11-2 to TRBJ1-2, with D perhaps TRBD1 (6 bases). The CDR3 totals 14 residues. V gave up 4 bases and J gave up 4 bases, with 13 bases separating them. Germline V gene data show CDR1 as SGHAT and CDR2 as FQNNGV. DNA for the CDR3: TGTGCCAGCAGCTCGGACAGAACCTCCTATGGCTACACCTTC. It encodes CASSSDRTSYGYTF.

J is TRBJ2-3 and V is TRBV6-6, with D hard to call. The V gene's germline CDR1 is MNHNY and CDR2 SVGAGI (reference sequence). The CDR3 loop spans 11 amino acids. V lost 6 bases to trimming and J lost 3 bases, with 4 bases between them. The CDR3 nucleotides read TGTGCCAGCAGCCAGACAGATACGCAGTATTTT. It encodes CASSQTDTQYF.